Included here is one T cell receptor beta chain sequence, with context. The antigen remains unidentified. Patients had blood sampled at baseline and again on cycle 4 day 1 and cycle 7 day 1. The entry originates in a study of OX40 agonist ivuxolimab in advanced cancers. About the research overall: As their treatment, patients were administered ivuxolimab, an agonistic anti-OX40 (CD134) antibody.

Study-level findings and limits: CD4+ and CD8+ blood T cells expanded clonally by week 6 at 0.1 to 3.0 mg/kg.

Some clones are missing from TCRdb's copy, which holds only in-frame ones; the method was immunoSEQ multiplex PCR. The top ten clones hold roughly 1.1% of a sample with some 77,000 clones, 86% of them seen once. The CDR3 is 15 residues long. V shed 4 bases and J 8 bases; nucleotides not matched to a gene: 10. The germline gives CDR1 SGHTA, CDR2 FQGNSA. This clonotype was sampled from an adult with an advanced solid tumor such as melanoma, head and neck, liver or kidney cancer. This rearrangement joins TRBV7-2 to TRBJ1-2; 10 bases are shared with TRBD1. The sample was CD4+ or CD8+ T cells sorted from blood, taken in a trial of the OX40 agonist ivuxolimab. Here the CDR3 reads CASSSPTGGAGGYTF. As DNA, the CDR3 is TGTGCCAGCAGCTCGCCGACAGGGGGCGCGGGGGGCTACACCTTC. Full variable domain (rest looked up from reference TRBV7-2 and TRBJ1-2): GAGVSQSPSNKVTEKGKDVELRCDPISGHTALYWYRQSLGQGLEFLIYFQGNSAPDKSGLPSDRFSAERTGGSVSTLTIQRTQQEDSAVYLCASSSPTGGAGGYTFGSGTRLTVV.